A single sample gave rise to the 10 T cell receptor beta chains below, sequenced in a study of OX40 agonist ivuxolimab in advanced cancers. The assay was immunoSEQ multiplex PCR, and TCRdb's table has in-frame clones only and misses some. The sample lists tens of thousands of clones; over 75% were seen once. The material was CD4+ or CD8+ T cells sorted from blood, obtained in a trial of the OX40 agonist ivuxolimab. The receptors were sampled from an adult with an advanced solid tumor such as melanoma, head and neck, liver or kidney cancer.

This clone came up a few times. This rearrangement joins TRBV15 to TRBJ2-5, with 11 bases that match TRBD2. This CDR3 comprises 16 residues. V shed 2 bases, J shed 5 bases, and the junction held 7 bases outside the gene matches. Germline CDR1 and CDR2: LNHNV and YYDKDF (reference sequence). DNA of the CDR3: TGTGCCACCAGCAGACGTAGCGGGGGGGCCGGGGAGACCCAGTACTTC. This gives the protein CATSRRSGGAGETQYF.

The chain has TRBV10-3 and TRBJ2-3; tentatively, D is TRBD1 or TRBD2 (6 bases each). The germline gives CDR1 ENHRY, CDR2 SYGVKD. This CDR3 is built from 16 residues. Trimming removed 2 bases at V and 3 bases at J, with 15 bases between. The CDR3 protein is CAISEPNRDLTDTQYF. The CDR3 nucleotides read TGTGCCATCAGTGAGCCTAACAGGGACTTAACAGATACGCAGTATTTT.

The CDR3 DNA follows: TGTGCCAGCAGCCAAGTCGGAAATAATCAGCCCCAGCATTTT. Encoded protein: CASSQVGNNQPQHF. The rearrangement joins TRBV14 to TRBJ1-5; no clear D gene. Trimming cost V 1 base and J 4 bases, with 8 bases left between them. This CDR3 is built from 14 residues. Germline V gene lookup returns CDR1 SGHDN and CDR2 FVKESK.

The J gene is TRBJ1-6, the V gene TRBV5-5; D is possibly TRBD1 (5 bases). V was clipped by 0 bases and J by 6 bases, with 10 bases between them. Germline V gene data show CDR1 as SGHKS and CDR2 as YYEKEE (reference sequence). This CDR3 is 15 amino acids long. CDR3 protein: CASSLGAGTNSPLHF. CDR3 nucleotides: TGTGCCAGCAGCTTGGGGGCAGGGACTAATTCACCCCTCCACTTT.

V usage is TRBV6-1 and J usage is TRBJ2-1; TRBD2 matches at 16 bases. CDR3 length equals 17 residues. V dropped 3 bases and J dropped 5; count of bases not matched to a gene: 4. Germline V CDR1 and CDR2: MNHNS, SASEGT. CDR3 DNA sequence: TGTGCCAGCAGTGAGGGACTAGCGGGAGGGCCTAACAATGAGCAGTTCTTC. Translating it yields CASSEGLAGGPNNEQFF.

This chain joins TRBV5-1 and TRBJ2-3; D possibly corresponds to TRBD1 (5 bases). The CDR3 consists of 16 residues. The V gene's germline CDR1 is SGHRS and CDR2 YFSETQ. The V gene lost 0 bases and the J gene lost 0 bases, with 11 bases spanning the gap. The CDR3 region is CASSLAGPASTDTQYF. The CDR3 DNA is TGCGCCAGCAGCTTGGCAGGGCCCGCTAGCACAGATACGCAGTATTTT.

The chain employs TRBV29-1 and TRBJ2-5; possibly TRBD2 for D (6 bases). V lost 6 bases to trimming and J lost 1 base, with 15 bases between them. CDR1 is SQVTM, CDR2 ANQGSEA, per germline. CDR3 length: 14 amino acids. The CDR3 sequence: CSVQGGAAQETQYF. The CDR3 DNA reads as TGCAGCGTCCAGGGAGGAGCGGCCCAAGAGACCCAGTACTTC.

The rearrangement joins TRBV27 to TRBJ1-2, with D unresolved. Germline V gene sequence: CDR1 MNHEY, CDR2 SMNVEV (reference sequence). V lost 3 bases, J lost 8 bases, and 16 bases lay in between. The CDR3 loop spans 14 amino acids. This CDR3 is CASSFRGLNGGYTF. CDR3 nucleotide sequence: TGTGCCAGCAGTTTTAGAGGGTTGAATGGGGGCTACACCTTC.

The rearrangement links TRBV4-1 to TRBJ1-5, with D unresolved. The CDR3 has 13 amino acids. Looked up from germline, CDR1 is MGHRA and CDR2 is YSYEKL. The V gene lost 4 bases and the J gene lost 3 bases, with 7 bases spanning the gap. The CDR3 protein is CASSPRDNQPQHF. The CDR3 DNA is TGCGCCAGCAGCCCTCGAGACAATCAGCCCCAGCATTTT.

The chain carries TRBV6-5 and TRBJ2-3, with 8 positions matching TRBD2. CDR1 MNHEY and CDR2 SVGAGI come from the germline V gene. With V trimmed by 6 bases and J by 5 bases, 4 bases remained unmatched. This CDR3 spans 13 amino acids. The DNA for the CDR3 is TGTGCCAGCAGCCGCGGGACTAGAGATACGCAGTATTTT. This sequence encodes CASSRGTRDTQYF.